A single sample gave rise to the 25 T cell receptor beta chains below, sequenced in a study of cytomegalovirus exposure and HLA in healthy donors. Both 60 Vbeta primers and 13 Jbeta primers went into the PCR. Generated by immunoSEQ multiplex PCR, the TCRdb table keeps only in-frame clones and is missing some. The data hold about 140,000 clones, with around three quarters observed a single time. Sequenced material: PBMCs. The receptors come from a man aged 18-30 years in good health and CMV-seronegative.

The gene calls are TRBV30 and TRBJ1-3; D not certain. Per the germline V gene, CDR1 is GTSNPN and CDR2 is SVGIG (reference sequence). Trimming took 0 bases from V and 0 from J, leaving 6 bases between them. This CDR3 contains 14 residues. Here the CDR3 reads CAWSVKSSGNTIYF. The CDR3 nucleotides read TGTGCCTGGAGTGTCAAGAGCTCTGGAAACACCATATATTTT.

The V gene is TRBV30, the J gene TRBJ1-5, with 9 bases fitting TRBD1. The CDR3 length is 14 residues. The ends lost 5 bases at V and 4 bases at J; junction bases unmatched: 6. Germline CDR1 GTSNPN, CDR2 SVGIG (reference sequence). The CDR3 DNA reads as TGTGCCTGGTCGAGGGACAGGGAGAATCAGCCCCAGCATTTT. Translation: CAWSRDRENQPQHF.

This clone has a handful of counts. CDR3 protein: CAWSVRGEAFF. For the CDR3, the DNA is TGTGCCTGGAGTGTACGGGGTGAAGCTTTCTTT. The V call is TRBV30, the J call TRBJ1-1, with D hard to call. The CDR3 consists of 11 residues. Per the germline V gene, CDR1 is GTSNPN and CDR2 is SVGIG (reference sequence). The V gene lost 0 bases and the J gene lost 7 bases, with 6 bases spanning the gap.

The chain is built from TRBV2 and TRBJ1-5; tentatively, D is TRBD1 (5 bases). Germline CDR1 and CDR2: SNHLY and FYNNEI. Trimming shortened V by 3 bases and J by 5 bases, and 11 bases separated the two germline ends. This CDR3 has 14 residues. This chain's CDR3 is CASSDPGIYQPQHF. The CDR3 DNA sequence: TGTGCCAGCAGTGATCCAGGGATCTATCAGCCCCAGCATTTT. The full variable domain, in which reference TRBV2 and TRBJ1-5 provide the parts outside the CDR3, is EPEVTQTPSHQVTQMGQEVILRCVPISNHLYFYWYRQILGQKVEFLVSFYNNEISEKSEIFDDQFSVERPDGSNFTLKIRSTKLEDSAMYFCASSDPGIYQPQHFGDGTRLSIL.

The sample holds a few counts of this clone. The chain recombines TRBV29-1 with TRBJ2-3, with a possible D match to TRBD1 (7 bases). The CDR3 is made up of 13 amino acids. Germline V gene sequence: CDR1 SQVTM, CDR2 ANQGSEA. Trimming left V 8 bases short and J 5 bases short, with 17 bases between. CDR3: CSSQEGAGDTQYF. The CDR3 DNA sequence: TGCAGCTCACAGGAGGGGGCTGGAGATACGCAGTATTTT.

The DNA of the CDR3 is TGTGCCAGCAGCTTAGTGGGGAGAGACTACGAGCAGTACTTC. Its translation is CASSLVGRDYEQYF. V gene TRBV7-9 combines with J gene TRBJ2-7, with D possibly matching TRBD2 (5 bases). V was shortened by 1 base and J by 3 bases, with 10 bases between the two germline ends. Germline V CDR1 and CDR2: SEHNR, FQNEAQ (reference sequence). The CDR3 length is 14 residues.

The chain has TRBV19 and TRBJ1-2, with D unclear. The V gene's germline CDR1 is LNHDA and CDR2 SQIVND (reference sequence). The germline V and J ends were trimmed by 1 base and 2 bases, with 5 bases remaining between them. This CDR3 region has 13 residues. The CDR3 nucleotides are TGTGCCAGTAGTATAGTTGAGAACTATGGCTACACCTTC. Residues: CASSIVENYGYTF.

This clone was found once. The chain has TRBV5-4 and TRBJ2-7; 8 positions agree with TRBD1. V shed 4 bases, J shed 3 bases, and the junction held 6 bases outside the gene matches. Looked up from germline, CDR1 is SGHNT and CDR2 is YYREEE (reference sequence). The CDR3 is 14 residues long. The CDR3 coding sequence is TGTGCCAGCAGCGCGGGACAGGTGAACTACGAGCAGTACTTC. It is translated as CASSAGQVNYEQYF.

This chain uses TRBV6-1 with TRBJ2-1; 8 bases are a match to TRBD1. With 8 bases clipped from V and 15 bases from J, the junction kept 9 bases outside the gene matches. The CDR3 runs to 11 residues. From germline, CDR1 is MNHNS and CDR2 SASEGT. CDR3 nucleotides: TGTGCCAGCGCAGACAGGGGAGTAGGGTTCTTC. This sequence encodes CASADRGVGFF.

The gene calls are TRBV9 and TRBJ1-1; TRBD1 aligns across 8 bases. The CDR3 contains 15 residues. V lost 3 bases and J lost 1; bases outside the gene matches: 5. The germline V gene encodes CDR1 SGDLS and CDR2 YYNGEE. The DNA of the CDR3 is TGTGCCAGCAGCGCCGGGGACAGGACGAACACTGAAGCTTTCTTT. Its translation: CASSAGDRTNTEAFF. Looking up the rest from reference TRBV9 and TRBJ1-1 gives the full variable domain: DSGVTQTPKHLITATGQRVTLRCSPRSGDLSVYWYQQSLDQGLQFLIQYYNGEERAKGNILERFSAQQFPDLHSELNLSSLELGDSALYFCASSAGDRTNTEAFFGQGTRLTVV.

The rearrangement links TRBV5-1 to TRBJ2-7, with 10 bases aligning to TRBD2. The V segment lost 3 bases and the J segment 4 bases; nucleotides outside the gene matches: 10. CDR1 is SGHRS, CDR2 YFSETQ, per germline. The CDR3 sequence is 16 residues long. The CDR3 region has the DNA TGCGCCAGCAGCTCCACTAGCGGGGCGACCCGGTACGAGCAGTACTTC. It yields the protein CASSSTSGATRYEQYF.

In nucleotides, the CDR3 is TGTGCCTGGAGTGTTGGGGGGACGTATGAAAAACTGTTTTTT. This sequence encodes CAWSVGGTYEKLFF. The chain carries TRBV30 and TRBJ1-4; the D gene is possibly TRBD1 (5 bases). This CDR3 has 14 amino acids. Germline V gene data show CDR1 as GTSNPN and CDR2 as SVGIG (reference sequence). The germline V and J ends were trimmed by 0 bases and 6 bases, with 11 bases remaining between them.

The chain employs TRBV5-1 and TRBJ2-7; 7 nucleotides agree with TRBD1. This CDR3 contains 14 residues. Germline CDR1 SGHRS, CDR2 YFSETQ. J was trimmed by 3 bases and V by 6 bases; bases with no gene match: 9. The CDR3 loop reads CASTPGGPLYEQYF. For the CDR3, the DNA is TGCGCCAGCACTCCAGGGGGACCTCTCTACGAGCAGTACTTC.

V and J are TRBV6-6 and TRBJ1-2; 8 bases are a match to TRBD1. Losses at the gene ends were 5 bases for V and 8 bases for J; bases not matched to a gene: 10. Germline V lookup: CDR1 MNHNY, CDR2 SVGAGI (reference sequence). There are 14 residues in the CDR3. The CDR3 reads CASSPRDRWGGYTF. Written as DNA, the CDR3 is TGTGCCAGCAGTCCTCGGGACAGGTGGGGAGGCTACACCTTC.

The rearrangement links TRBV30 to TRBJ1-2, with 7 bases aligning to TRBD1. The V gene's germline CDR1 is GTSNPN and CDR2 SVGIG (reference sequence). Trimming removed 5 bases from V and 3 bases from J; junction bases left unmatched: 12. The CDR3 runs 15 residues. CDR3 bases: TGTGCCTGGGTCTACTCCGACAGGGACCACTATGGCTACACCTTC. Protein product: CAWVYSDRDHYGYTF.

V gene TRBV19 combines with J gene TRBJ1-2; no definite D call. Germline V CDR1 and CDR2: LNHDA, SQIVND (reference sequence). Trimming shortened V by 3 bases and J by 3 bases, and 14 bases separated the two germline ends. CDR3 length equals 15 residues. The CDR3 region is CASSIHGEWYYGYTF. As DNA, the CDR3 is TGTGCCAGTAGTATTCACGGGGAATGGTACTATGGCTACACCTTC. The full variable domain, completed using reference TRBV19 and TRBJ1-2, is DGGITQSPKYLFRKEGQNVTLSCEQNLNHDAMYWYRQDPGQGLRLIYYSQIVNDFQKGDIAEGYSVSREKKESFPLTVTSAQKNPTAFYLCASSIHGEWYYGYTFGSGTRLTVV.

CDR3 nucleotide sequence: TGTGCCAGCAGCCTCGACAGGGGGCTAAGCGATACGCAGTATTTT. It translates to CASSLDRGLSDTQYF. The rearrangement links TRBV5-6 to TRBJ2-3, with TRBD1 matching 10 bases. The CDR3 is made up of 15 amino acids. V lost 4 bases to trimming and J lost 6 bases; unmatched junction nucleotides: 8. CDR1 and CDR2 from the germline V gene are SGHDT and YYEEEE.

This clone has just a few counts. V gene TRBV2 combines with J gene TRBJ2-3, with D perhaps matching TRBD1 (5 bases). Trimming took 1 base from V and 4 from J, leaving 12 bases between them. The CDR3 sequence is 15 residues long. The germline V gene encodes CDR1 SNHLY and CDR2 FYNNEI. CDR3 nucleotides: TGTGCCAGCAGTGAAGAGGTTAGGGGCGCAGATACGCAGTATTTT. Its translation is CASSEEVRGADTQYF.

The CDR3 sequence is CASSSPGQPYEQYF. CDR3 nucleotides: TGTGCCAGCTCATCTCCGGGACAGCCCTACGAGCAGTACTTC. The rearrangement links TRBV18 to TRBJ2-7; 7 nucleotides match TRBD1. CDR1 is KGHSH, CDR2 LQKENI, per germline. V shed 5 bases, J shed 2 bases, and the junction held 6 bases outside the gene matches. The CDR3 is 14 residues long.

The chain is built from TRBV4-1 and TRBJ2-5, with D perhaps TRBD2 (5 bases). Trimming shortened V by 4 bases and J by 2 bases, and 8 bases separated the two germline ends. The V gene's germline CDR1 is MGHRA and CDR2 YSYEKL. The CDR3 is made up of 13 amino acids. Here the CDR3 reads CASSPGIQETQYF. The CDR3 nucleotides read TGCGCCAGCAGCCCGGGGATTCAAGAGACCCAGTACTTC.

CDR3 DNA: TGCGCCAGCTCAAGCATAAAGACCCAGTACTTC. Protein sequence: CASSSIKTQYF. The rearrangement joins TRBV10-1 to TRBJ2-5; D is undetermined. There are 11 residues in the CDR3. Per germline, CDR1 WNHNN and CDR2 SYGVQD (reference sequence). The V end lost 8 bases, the J end lost 6 bases, and 10 bases lay between the germline ends.

This clone came up a few times. The CDR3 DNA is TGCGCCAGCAGCTTGGTAGGGGAGGATCGCTACACCTTC. It specifies CASSLVGEDRYTF. The chain is built from TRBV5-1 and TRBJ1-2; maybe TRBD1 (5 bases). V lost 0 bases to trimming and J lost 9 bases, with 12 bases between them. The CDR3 extends over 13 amino acids. Germline-derived CDR1 and CDR2 are SGHRS and YFSETQ. Combining the CDR3 with reference TRBV5-1 and TRBJ1-2 gives the whole variable domain KAGVTQTPRYLIKTRGQQVTLSCSPISGHRSVSWYQQTPGQGLQFLFEYFSETQRNKGNFPGRFSGRQFSNSRSEMNVSTLELGDSALYLCASSLVGEDRYTFGSGTRLTVV.

The chain has TRBV4-1 and TRBJ2-3, with 9 bases matching TRBD2. CDR3 length: 15 residues. V gave up 1 base and J gave up 6 bases; unmatched junction bases: 5. Germline CDR1 is MGHRA and CDR2 is YSYEKL. Written as DNA, the CDR3 is TGCGCCAGCAGCCAAGTCAGGACTAGCGTGGATACGCAGTATTTT. This encodes CASSQVRTSVDTQYF.

The chain employs TRBV4-1 and TRBJ2-3; 8 bases agree with TRBD2. This CDR3 has 16 residues. The germline V gene has CDR1 MGHRA and CDR2 YSYEKL. The trim removed 5 bases at V and 5 bases at J, leaving 12 bases unmatched. As DNA, the CDR3 is TGCGCCAGCAGCGGGACCGGGGGGGCCGTAGAAGATACGCAGTATTTT. It encodes CASSGTGGAVEDTQYF.

The V call is TRBV10-3, the J call TRBJ2-7, with a tentative D call TRBD1 (5 bases). Trimming removed 5 bases at V and 3 bases at J, with 11 bases between. Germline assignment: CDR1 ENHRY and CDR2 SYGVKD. The CDR3 loop spans 13 amino acids. The CDR3: CAISSGPVYEQYF. The DNA for the CDR3 is TGTGCCATCAGTTCAGGGCCAGTCTACGAGCAGTACTTC.